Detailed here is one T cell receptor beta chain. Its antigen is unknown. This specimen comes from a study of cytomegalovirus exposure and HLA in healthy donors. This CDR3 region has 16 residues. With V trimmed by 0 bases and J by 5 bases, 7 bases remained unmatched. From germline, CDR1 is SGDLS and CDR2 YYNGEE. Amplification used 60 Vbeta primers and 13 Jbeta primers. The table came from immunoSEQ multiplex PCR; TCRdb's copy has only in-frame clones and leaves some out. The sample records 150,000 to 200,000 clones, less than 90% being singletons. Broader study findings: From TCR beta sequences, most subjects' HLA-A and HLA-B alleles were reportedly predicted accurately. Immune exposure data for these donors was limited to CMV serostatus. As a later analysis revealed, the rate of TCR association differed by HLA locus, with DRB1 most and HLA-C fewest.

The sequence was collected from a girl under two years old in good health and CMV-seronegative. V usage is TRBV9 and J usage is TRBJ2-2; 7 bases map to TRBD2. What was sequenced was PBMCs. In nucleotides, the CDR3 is TGTGCCAGCAGCGTAGGGGGGGGGACTCAAACCGGGGAGCTGTTTTTT. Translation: CASSVGGGTQTGELFF.